Each of the 28 T cell receptor beta chains below was sequenced from the same sample in a study of cytomegalovirus exposure and HLA in healthy donors. 13 Jbeta primers and 60 Vbeta primers were used for the PCR. TCRdb's copy holds only in-frame clones and misses some; the assay was immunoSEQ multiplex PCR. The sample consists of under 200,000 clones, about four fifths of them appearing once. The sample was PBMCs. These receptors were collected from a woman under 30 in good health and CMV-seronegative.

The chain is built from TRBV6-5 and TRBJ1-2; 9 bases agree with TRBD1. The germline V gene has CDR1 MNHEY and CDR2 SVGAGI. Trimming took 2 bases from V and 7 from J; bases not matched to a gene: 2. The CDR3 has 13 residues. CDR3 region: CASSYGDRAGYTF. The CDR3 DNA sequence: TGTGCCAGCAGTTACGGGGACAGGGCTGGCTACACCTTC.

This chain links TRBV21-1 with TRBJ2-1; TRBD2, as called in the table, went unchecked against the DNA. TRBV21-1 is given as a pseudogene. This CDR3 spans 14 amino acids. The CDR3 sequence is CASSGRASSNEQFF. As DNA, the CDR3 is TGTGCCAGCAGCGGGAGGGCTAGTAGCAATGAGCAGTTCTTC.

The sample holds a few counts of this clone. The chain links TRBV9 to TRBJ1-2, with a possible D match to TRBD1 (5 bases). CDR3 size: 16 residues. Looked up from germline, CDR1 is SGDLS and CDR2 is YYNGEE. Between the trimmed V and J ends, which lost 0 bases and 7 bases, there was a span of 19 bases. The CDR3, as DNA: TGTGCCAGCAGCGTAGTAACGCCGGGGGGTAAAGCTGGCTACACCTTC. It specifies CASSVVTPGGKAGYTF.

The chain employs TRBV5-4 and TRBJ1-6; 9 nucleotides agree with TRBD1. The CDR3 spans 14 residues. Trimming removed 4 bases from V and 9 bases from J; junction bases left unmatched: 5. The germline V gene encodes CDR1 SGHNT and CDR2 YYREEE (reference sequence). The CDR3 region has the DNA TGTGCCAGCAGCCCAGACAGGGGGTCTTCACCCCTCCACTTT. Its protein is CASSPDRGSSPLHF.

This rearrangement joins TRBV7-6 to TRBJ1-3; a possible D gene is TRBD1 (6 bases). Per germline, CDR1 SGHVS and CDR2 FNYEAQ. This CDR3 region has 16 residues. The V end lost 5 bases, the J end lost 0 bases, and 14 bases lay between the germline ends. CDR3 in amino acids: CASSLRTANSGNTIYF. The CDR3 DNA reads as TGTGCCAGCAGCCTACGGACAGCCAACTCTGGAAACACCATATATTTT. The whole variable domain, filled in from reference TRBV7-6 and TRBJ1-3, reads GAGVSQSPRYKVTKRGQDVALRCDPISGHVSLYWYRQALGQGPEFLTYFNYEAQQDKSGLPNDRFSAERPEGSISTLTIQRTEQRDSAMYRCASSLRTANSGNTIYFGEGSWLTVV.

V is TRBV18 and J is TRBJ1-3; 7 bases align to TRBD1. Germline CDR1 and CDR2: KGHSH and LQKENI. The CDR3 is made up of 15 amino acids. Trimming removed 8 bases from V and 4 bases from J; junction bases left unmatched: 11. CDR3 in DNA: TGTGCCAGCCGGCCCCCCGGGACAGACGGAAACACCATATATTTT. Translating it yields CASRPPGTDGNTIYF.

V usage is TRBV5-1 and J usage is TRBJ2-3; D remains ambiguous. Germline V gives CDR1 SGHRS, CDR2 YFSETQ. The CDR3 length is 16 residues. Trimming cost V 1 base and J 0 bases, with 12 bases left between them. CDR3 loop: CASSLWPGLSTDTQYF. CDR3 in DNA: TGCGCCAGCAGCTTGTGGCCTGGGCTTAGCACAGATACGCAGTATTTT. The variable domain in full, with the rest retrieved from reference TRBV5-1 and TRBJ2-3, is KAGVTQTPRYLIKTRGQQVTLSCSPISGHRSVSWYQQTPGQGLQFLFEYFSETQRNKGNFPGRFSGRQFSNSRSEMNVSTLELGDSALYLCASSLWPGLSTDTQYFGPGTRLTVL.

This clone was seen only a few times. J is TRBJ1-2 and V is TRBV18; D uncertain. Trimming stripped 3 bases from V and 2 bases from J, with 13 bases between. This CDR3 region has 15 residues. Looked up from germline, CDR1 is KGHSH and CDR2 is LQKENI. In DNA form, the CDR3 reads TGTGCCAGCTCACCCTCGGTTGGGCGAAACTATGGCTACACCTTC. This encodes CASSPSVGRNYGYTF. The variable domain in full, completed from reference TRBV18 and TRBJ1-2, reads NAGVMQNPRHLVRRRGQEARLRCSPMKGHSHVYWYRQLPEEGLKFMVYLQKENIIDESGMPKERFSAEFPKEGPSILRIQQVVRGDSAAYFCASSPSVGRNYGYTFGSGTRLTVV.

The chain has TRBV23-1 and TRBJ2-7; the D gene is possibly TRBD1 (5 bases). TRBV23-1 is labeled an ORF, and its function is uncertain. Trimming took off 1 base at V and 0 bases at J, with 16 bases between the two ends. CDR3 length: 17 amino acids. Here the CDR3 reads CASSQFGQDKNSYEQYF. The CDR3 DNA sequence: TGCGCCAGCAGTCAATTCGGGCAGGACAAAAACTCCTACGAGCAGTACTTC.

The rearrangement joins TRBV9 to TRBJ1-4; tentatively, D is TRBD1 (5 bases). Germline V CDR1 and CDR2: SGDLS, YYNGEE. The CDR3 runs 15 residues. V was shortened by 4 bases and J by 6 bases, with 16 bases between the two germline ends. CDR3 sequence: CASSPGGGFYEKLFF. The DNA for the CDR3 is TGTGCCAGCAGCCCCGGGGGGGGGTTTTATGAAAAACTGTTTTTT. Based on the CDR3 plus reference TRBV9 and TRBJ1-4, the full variable domain is DSGVTQTPKHLITATGQRVTLRCSPRSGDLSVYWYQQSLDQGLQFLIQYYNGEERAKGNILERFSAQQFPDLHSELNLSSLELGDSALYFCASSPGGGFYEKLFFGSGTQLSVL.

The V gene is TRBV11-2, the J gene TRBJ2-1; TRBD1 matches at 8 bases. The CDR3 extends over 17 amino acids. Losses at the gene ends were 1 base for V and 8 bases for J; bases not matched to a gene: 13. CDR1 SGHAT and CDR2 FQNNGV come from the germline V gene. The CDR3 region has the DNA TGTGCCAGCAGCTTAGCCCCCCAGGGGGCCTTGACCCATGAGCAGTTCTTC. Its translation: CASSLAPQGALTHEQFF.

V gene TRBV6-6 combines with J gene TRBJ1-2, with D possibly being TRBD1 (5 bases). Per germline, CDR1 MNHNY and CDR2 SVGAGI (reference sequence). The length of the CDR3 is 13 residues. V was clipped by 2 bases and J by 4 bases, with 8 bases between them. The CDR3 region has the DNA TGTGCCAGCAGTTACCAGGGCAGCTATGGCTACACCTTC. This gives the protein CASSYQGSYGYTF.

This clone was seen a few times. Here the CDR3 DNA reads TGCGCCAGCAGCCCGGGACTAGCGGGAGTTGAGCAGTACTTC. It specifies CASSPGLAGVEQYF. The chain employs TRBV4-1 and TRBJ2-7; 14 bases agree with TRBD2. This CDR3 spans 14 amino acids. The germline V gene has CDR1 MGHRA and CDR2 YSYEKL. J gave up 7 bases and V 4 bases, and 3 bases lay outside the gene matches.

This clone was observed a single time. The J gene is TRBJ1-6, the V gene TRBV6-6; D is unclear. CDR1 and CDR2 (germline): MNHNY, SVGAGI (reference sequence). There are 16 residues in the CDR3. V was clipped by 0 bases and J by 5 bases, with 11 bases between them. CDR3 bases: TGTGCCAGCAGTTACTCGGAGTTTGAGAATAATTCACCCCTCCACTTT. It codes for CASSYSEFENNSPLHF.

There are a few counts of this clone. V usage is TRBV6-5 and J usage is TRBJ1-4; D remains unclear. The CDR3 consists of 14 residues. V was cut by 0 bases and J by 4 bases, with 6 bases left in between. Germline lookup yields CDR1 MNHEY and CDR2 SVGAGI. The CDR3 bases are TGTGCCAGCAGTTACTCCGGTTTTAATGAAAAACTGTTTTTT. The encoded protein is CASSYSGFNEKLFF.

V usage is TRBV28 and J usage is TRBJ1-5; tentatively, D is TRBD1 (6 bases). This CDR3 region has 16 residues. Looked up from germline, CDR1 is MDHEN and CDR2 is SYDVKM. Deletions cut 3 bases from V and 8 bases from J, with 20 bases between. This CDR3 is CASSFLTAGDREPQHF. The CDR3, as DNA: TGTGCCAGCAGTTTTCTGACCGCAGGGGACCGTGAGCCCCAGCATTTT.

The chain links TRBV7-2 to TRBJ1-2; TRBD1 agrees at 9 bases. There are 14 residues in the CDR3. V shed 1 base and J 4 bases; nucleotides not matched to a gene: 1. Germline CDR1 and CDR2: SGHTA and FQGNSA. CDR3 in DNA: TGTGCCAGCAGCTTAGGACAGGGGGGCTATGGCTACACCTTC. Translated, it gives CASSLGQGGYGYTF.

The gene calls are TRBV4-3 and TRBJ2-3; D may be TRBD1 (5 bases). The CDR3 totals 13 residues. CDR1 is LGHNA, CDR2 YSLEER, per germline. The V end was cut by 4 bases, the J end by 5 bases, with 10 bases between. The chain's CDR3 is CASSPTVGDTQYF. The CDR3 DNA reads as TGCGCCAGCAGCCCGACAGTAGGAGATACGCAGTATTTT.

This clone has only one observation. This chain connects TRBV28 to TRBJ1-4; TRBD1 is a possible D gene (6 bases). CDR3 length: 14 residues. Trimming left V 8 bases short and J 5 bases short, with 15 bases between. The germline V gene has CDR1 MDHEN and CDR2 SYDVKM. CDR3 sequence: CASGGQLKNEKLFF. The CDR3, as DNA: TGTGCCAGCGGCGGACAGCTCAAAAATGAAAAACTGTTTTTT.

J is TRBJ1-4 and V is TRBV5-5, with D possibly being TRBD1 (6 bases). The CDR3 is 16 amino acids. The V end lost 4 bases, the J end lost 3 bases, and 16 bases lay between the germline ends. In germline, CDR1 is SGHKS, CDR2 YYEKEE (reference sequence). The CDR3 region is CASSKPSGAANEKLFF. CDR3 sequence (DNA): TGTGCCAGCAGCAAACCATCAGGGGCGGCTAATGAAAAACTGTTTTTT.

This chain connects TRBV28 to TRBJ2-3; D not certain. Germline CDR1 MDHEN, CDR2 SYDVKM. Trimming left V 5 bases short and J 0 bases short, with 6 bases between. This CDR3 region has 13 residues. The CDR3 loop reads CASSPLSTDTQYF. The CDR3 DNA is TGTGCCAGCAGTCCACTTAGCACAGATACGCAGTATTTT.

The chain carries TRBV13 and TRBJ2-1, with 8 positions matching TRBD1. The J segment lost 2 bases and the V segment lost 5 bases, leaving 5 bases of the junction unmatched. The CDR3 consists of 15 residues. CDR1 and CDR2 from the germline V gene are PRHDT and FYEKMQ (reference sequence). CDR3 sequence (DNA): TGTGCCAGCAGCCAGGGGACAGGACCCTACAATGAGCAGTTCTTC. As protein: CASSQGTGPYNEQFF.

This sequence joins TRBV7-9 and TRBJ2-3; 9 positions match TRBD2. Trimming cost V 1 base and J 1 base; bases outside gene matches: 3. The CDR3 totals 16 residues. Germline V CDR1 and CDR2: SEHNR, FQNEAQ (reference sequence). This CDR3 reads CASSLGAGGGTDTQYF. In DNA form, the CDR3 reads TGTGCCAGCAGCTTAGGGGCGGGAGGGGGCACAGATACGCAGTATTTT. Full variable domain (outside the CDR3, taken from reference TRBV7-9 and TRBJ2-3): DTGVSQNPRHKITKRGQNVTFRCDPISEHNRLYWYRQTLGQGPEFLTYFQNEAQLEKSRLLSDRFSAERPKGSFSTLEIQRTEQGDSAMYLCASSLGAGGGTDTQYFGPGTRLTVL.

The chain employs TRBV7-2 and TRBJ2-5; 15 bases agree with TRBD2. V lost 6 bases to trimming and J lost 0 bases; unmatched junction nucleotides: 11. CDR3 length equals 19 residues. Germline V gene sequence: CDR1 SGHTA, CDR2 FQGNSA. The CDR3 coding sequence is TGTGCCAGCAGACGCCAGGGACTAGCGGGAGGCGGGTACCAAGAGACCCAGTACTTC. The encoded protein is CASRRQGLAGGGYQETQYF.

This rearrangement joins TRBV11-2 to TRBJ2-1; 8 nucleotides agree with TRBD1. After removal of 6 bases from V and 5 bases from J, the junction contained 9 bases not matched to a gene. The germline gives CDR1 SGHAT, CDR2 FQNNGV. This CDR3 spans 15 amino acids. Here the CDR3 reads CASSSIQGADNEQFF. The CDR3 coding sequence is TGTGCCAGCAGTTCCATCCAGGGGGCGGACAATGAGCAGTTCTTC.

This chain connects TRBV19 to TRBJ2-1, with 11 bases lining up with TRBD2. Per the germline V gene, CDR1 is LNHDA and CDR2 is SQIVND (reference sequence). With V trimmed by 7 bases and J by 2 bases, 10 bases remained unmatched. The CDR3 extends over 17 amino acids. The CDR3 loop reads CASMEASGRPTYNEQFF. The DNA for the CDR3 is TGTGCCAGTATGGAGGCTAGCGGGAGGCCCACCTACAATGAGCAGTTCTTC.

The chain combines TRBV2 with TRBJ1-1; 8 bases align to TRBD1. CDR1 is SNHLY, CDR2 FYNNEI, per germline. V lost 10 bases and J lost 4; bases outside the gene matches: 20. The CDR3 loop spans 17 amino acids. CDR3 protein: CATHETGAFHPSTEAFF. The CDR3 nucleotides read TGTGCCACCCACGAGACAGGGGCTTTTCATCCGAGCACTGAAGCTTTCTTT.

The CDR3 sequence is CATSSEPNSNQPQHF. For the CDR3, the DNA is TGTGCCACCAGCAGCGAACCTAATAGCAATCAGCCCCAGCATTTT. V is TRBV15 and J is TRBJ1-5; the D is unclear. V lost 3 bases, J lost 0 bases, and 9 bases lay in between. CDR1 is LNHNV, CDR2 YYDKDF, per germline (reference sequence). CDR3 length equals 15 residues. Together with reference TRBV15 and TRBJ1-5, the CDR3 gives the full variable domain: DAMVIQNPRYQVTQFGKPVTLSCSQTLNHNVMYWYQQKSSQAPKLLFHYYDKDFNNEADTPDNFQSRRPNTSFCFLDIRSPGLGDTAMYLCATSSEPNSNQPQHFGDGTRLSIL.